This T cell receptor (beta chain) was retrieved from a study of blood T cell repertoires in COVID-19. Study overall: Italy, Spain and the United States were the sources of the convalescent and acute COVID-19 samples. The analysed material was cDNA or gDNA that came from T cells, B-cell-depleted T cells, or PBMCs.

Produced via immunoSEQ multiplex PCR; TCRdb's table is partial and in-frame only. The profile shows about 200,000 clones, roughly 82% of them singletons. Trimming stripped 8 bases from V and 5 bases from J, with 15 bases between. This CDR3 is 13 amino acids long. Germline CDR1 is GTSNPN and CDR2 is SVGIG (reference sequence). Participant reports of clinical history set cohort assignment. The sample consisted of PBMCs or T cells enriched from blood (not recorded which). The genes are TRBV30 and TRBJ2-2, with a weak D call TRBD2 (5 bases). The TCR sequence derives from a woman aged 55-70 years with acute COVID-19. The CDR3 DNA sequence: TGTGCCCAAAGCGGTCAGACTACCGGGGAGCTGTTTTTT. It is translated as CAQSGQTTGELFF.